This T cell receptor beta chain was identified in a study of blood T cell repertoires in COVID-19. Here immunoSEQ multiplex PCR was the method, and the copy in TCRdb shows in-frame clones only, minus some. The sample carries 150,000 or so clones, about four fifths recorded once. The specimen was PBMCs or T cells enriched from blood (not recorded which). This clonotype was sampled from a man aged 45 to 65 who had recovered from COVID-19.

This CDR3 is CASSQKVTASSYEQYF. CDR3 in DNA: TGTGCCAGCAGCCAAAAGGTGACAGCTAGCTCCTACGAGCAGTACTTC. The gene calls are TRBV3-1 (or the pseudogene TRBV3-2) and TRBJ2-7; D possibly corresponds to TRBD1 (5 bases). Germline lookup yields CDR1 LGHDT and CDR2 YNNKEL (reference sequence). V was clipped by 2 bases and J by 0 bases, with 14 bases between them. The CDR3 loop spans 16 amino acids.